This TCR beta chain was recovered during a study of response to subunit inactivated influenza vaccine. TCRdb redid the calling of the RT-PCR reads with MiXCR, one entry per CDR3 protein. The sample records just under 550,000 distinct CDR3 sequences, less than 25% being singletons. In its sample, this clonotype was seen a few times. Germline V gives CDR1 SNHLY, CDR2 FYNNEI. The CDR3 covers 16 residues. With V trimmed by 7 bases and J by 6 bases, 14 bases remained unmatched. This same sample was also part of a study on T cells expressing NK-cell markers. That source notes: 5'RACE template switching with UMIs produced the TCR beta cDNA.

The source was CD4+ T cells sorted from PBMCs, collected roughly 13 days after vaccination. The chain links TRBV2 to TRBJ2-3; 9 bases are a match to TRBD1. The TCR comes from a man in his fifties who received an inactivated influenza vaccine. CDR3 nucleotide sequence: TGTGCCAGCACCCTATTGACAGGGGGACTGAGGGATACGCAGTATTTT. This codes for CASTLLTGGLRDTQYF. The full variable domain, completed using reference TRBV2 and TRBJ2-3, is EPEVTQTPSHQVTQMGQEVILRCVPISNHLYFYWYRQILGQKVEFLVSFYNNEISEKSEIFDDQFSVERPDGSNFTLKIRSTKLEDSAMYFCASTLLTGGLRDTQYFGPGTRLTVL.